This T cell receptor (beta chain) was sequenced for a study of human T cells and chemical hapten exposure. Study-wide context: Patch testing placed 0.01% DPC on the upper back, with readings at 6 days.

Trimming cost V 6 bases and J 3 bases, with 18 bases left between them. Germline V gene lookup returns CDR1 MNHNS and CDR2 SASEGT. This CDR3 is built from 15 residues. This clonotype was counted a few times. TCRdb itself ran the RACE reads through MiXCR, one entry per CDR3 protein. In the table there are 35,000 to 40,000 distinct CDR3 sequences, 8% to 11% of which are singletons. This sample's time point: pre-sensitization, week 0. Noted treatment: therapeutic diphenylcyclopropenone sensitization with weekly scalp DPC. Researchers sampled blood before each patch test went on. This sequence originates from a man aged 25-45 years with alopecia areata. Some clones in this sample may be carry-over from other donors' samples. The V gene is TRBV6-1, the J gene TRBJ2-7; the D gene is possibly TRBD2 (6 bases). The sample in question was whole blood, obtained in connection with sensitization to the hapten diphenylcyclopropenone (DPC). The CDR3 reads CASSLAETQHYEQYV. The CDR3 nucleotides are TGTGCCAGCAGCTTAGCGGAGACCCAACACTACGAGCAGTACGTC.